The next 8 T cell receptor beta chains were all read from a single sample in a study of T cell responses to AZD1222 COVID-19 vaccine. The protocol was immunoSEQ multiplex PCR, while the TCRdb copy is restricted to in-frame clones and leaves out a portion. The sample shows roughly 86,000 clones, 85% of them seen only once. The sequencing here drew on peripheral blood, taken 28 days after the second AZD1222 dose. These TCRs come from an adult who received the AZD1222 COVID-19 vaccine.

The chain is built from TRBV19 and TRBJ2-3; D not resolved. Germline values: CDR1 LNHDA, CDR2 SQIVND (reference sequence). This CDR3 comprises 13 residues. V was trimmed by 5 bases and J by 0 bases, leaving 6 bases between them. The CDR3 coding sequence is TGTGCCAGTAGTGATCGGAGCACAGATACGCAGTATTTT. Protein: CASSDRSTDTQYF.

J is TRBJ2-7 and V is TRBV6-1, with 9 nucleotides matching TRBD1. The ends lost 1 base at V and 11 bases at J; junction bases unmatched: 12. CDR3 length equals 15 residues. Germline values: CDR1 MNHNS, CDR2 SASEGT. The CDR3 loop is CASSEGGQGSYRKYF. The CDR3 region has the DNA TGTGCCAGCAGTGAAGGGGGACAGGGTTCCTATAGGAAGTACTTC.

The table lists this clone with a few counts. The rearrangement joins TRBV7-2 to TRBJ2-4, with 13 bases lining up with TRBD2. With V trimmed by 5 bases and J by 9 bases, 10 bases remained unmatched. Germline-derived CDR1 and CDR2 are SGHTA and FQGNSA. This CDR3 is built from 16 residues. CDR3 loop: CASSLRPGTSGVIQYF. In DNA, the CDR3 is TGTGCCAGCAGCCTCCGCCCCGGGACTAGCGGGGTCATTCAGTACTTC.

The CDR3 coding sequence is TGCAGCGCATCAGACAGGGGACAATACAATGAGCAGTTCTTC. It is translated as CSASDRGQYNEQFF. This sequence joins TRBV29-1 and TRBJ2-1, with 8 bases aligning to TRBD1. After removal of 7 bases from V and 4 bases from J, the junction contained 9 bases not matched to a gene. This CDR3 spans 14 amino acids. CDR1 and CDR2 (germline): SQVTM, ANQGSEA.

The CDR3 DNA reads TGTGCCAGCACCCAGGGACTAGCGGAGCGGTACGAGCAGTACTTC. Translated: CASTQGLAERYEQYF. The chain recombines TRBV6-5 with TRBJ2-7; 11 bases line up with TRBD2. The germline gives CDR1 MNHEY, CDR2 SVGAGI. CDR3 length equals 15 residues. V shed 7 bases, J shed 4 bases, and the junction held 9 bases outside the gene matches.

The CDR3 bases are TGCAGCGTTGAAAAGGGTATAGCCGGGGAGCTGTTTTTT. This translates into CSVEKGIAGELFF. The chain uses TRBV29-1 and TRBJ2-2, with unresolved D. Germline V gene data show CDR1 as SQVTM and CDR2 as ANQGSEA. V lost 2 bases and J 6 bases, leaving 10 bases between the germline ends. This CDR3 has 13 amino acids.

J is TRBJ1-3 and V is TRBV30, with a weak D call TRBD1 (5 bases). Between the trimmed V and J ends, which lost 4 bases and 4 bases, there was a span of 11 bases. The germline V gene encodes CDR1 GTSNPN and CDR2 SVGIG (reference sequence). The length of the CDR3 is 13 residues. CDR3 sequence: CAWNGGRGNTIYF. The CDR3 DNA follows: TGTGCCTGGAACGGGGGGAGGGGAAACACCATATATTTT.

The chain joins TRBV5-1 to TRBJ2-3; D remains ambiguous. The V end lost 0 bases, the J end lost 2 bases, and 25 bases lay between the germline ends. Germline V CDR1 and CDR2: SGHRS, YFSETQ. CDR3 size: 20 residues. The CDR3 region has the DNA TGCGCCAGCAGCTTGGCACACCACCTTGGACGCACCACCTACACAGATACGCAGTATTTT. Its translation is CASSLAHHLGRTTYTDTQYF.